The source of this T cell receptor beta chain is a study of blood T cells in healthy people across ages. The wider study: The template switching approach captured approximately one barcoded beta molecule for every two T cells. Overall study findings and caveats: It was held that the diversity estimates obtained from one million T cells were underestimates.

V lost 3 bases and J lost 5; bases outside the gene matches: 8. CDR1 MGHDK and CDR2 SYGVNS come from the germline V gene. There are 15 residues in the CDR3. The authors ran a second PCR of roughly 6 to 12 cycles using a sample-barcoded 5' primer and a J-beta primer mix. One entry per CDR3 protein, called by TCRdb with MiXCR from the 5' RACE reads. The sample records over a million distinct CDR3 sequences, 40% to 45% being singletons. Russia was home to the donors, healthy Caucasian individuals aged 6 to 90. The draw of peripheral blood yielded about 9.4 milliliters from each donor. This clonotype has more than one count but fewer than ten. The antigen remains undetermined.

This receptor was taken from a woman aged 60-75 years in good health. Material: blood. The V call is TRBV25-1, the J call TRBJ2-5; 8 bases fit TRBD2. The chain's CDR3 is CASSDRAGVRETQYF. CDR3 sequence (DNA): TGTGCCAGCAGTGACCGAGCGGGAGTAAGGGAGACCCAGTACTTC.